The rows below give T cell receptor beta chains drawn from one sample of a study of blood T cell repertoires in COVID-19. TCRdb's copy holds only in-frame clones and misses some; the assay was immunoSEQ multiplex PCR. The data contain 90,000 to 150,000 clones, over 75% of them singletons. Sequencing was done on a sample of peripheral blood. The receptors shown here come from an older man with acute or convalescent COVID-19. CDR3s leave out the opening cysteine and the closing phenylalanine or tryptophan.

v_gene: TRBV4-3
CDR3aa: ASSQEQGGGIQY

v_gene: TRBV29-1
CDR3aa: SVRRGQGYEQY

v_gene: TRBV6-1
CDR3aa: ASSETGAPEAF

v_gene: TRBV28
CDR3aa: ASIPGSGNTYGYT

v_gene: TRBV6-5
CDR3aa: ASRHDDRADGYT

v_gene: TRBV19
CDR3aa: ASSRAGTRSYEQY

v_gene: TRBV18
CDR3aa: ASSPRPTGDNQPQH

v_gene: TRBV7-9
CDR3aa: ASELDQMEEQF

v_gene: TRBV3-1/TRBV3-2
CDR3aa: ASSQVSGTNYGYT

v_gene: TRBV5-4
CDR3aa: ASSLDRGFTISSYNSPLH

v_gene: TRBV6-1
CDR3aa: ASSEGQGWTDTQY

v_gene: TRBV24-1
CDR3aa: ATSSFSSGDSSYNEQF

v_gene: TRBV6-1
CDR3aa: ASSEAINNQPQH

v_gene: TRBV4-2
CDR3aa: ASSQEARSPRTEAF

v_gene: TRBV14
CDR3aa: ASSQFGGGELF

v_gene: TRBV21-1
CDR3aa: ASSKEQSYNEQF

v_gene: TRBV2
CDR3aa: ASITPGTGVGYGYT

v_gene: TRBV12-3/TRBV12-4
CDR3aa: ASRTGGPPQY

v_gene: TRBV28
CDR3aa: ASTLGGGSSTDTQY

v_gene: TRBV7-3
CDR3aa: ASSLAAASGNTIY

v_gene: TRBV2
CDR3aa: ASSFHGGSNQPQH

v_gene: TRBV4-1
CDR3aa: ASSRHGTGGGEKLF

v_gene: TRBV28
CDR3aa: ASTGGAASNQPQH

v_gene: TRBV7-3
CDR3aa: ASSLRGLGTDTQY

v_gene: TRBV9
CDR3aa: ASSRTVVNSPLH

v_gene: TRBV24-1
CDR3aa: ATSDRRNTEAF

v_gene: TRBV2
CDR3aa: ASSEGGVSKNIQY

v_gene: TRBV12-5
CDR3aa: ASGILATGELF

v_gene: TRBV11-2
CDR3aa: ASSSQTSGETQY

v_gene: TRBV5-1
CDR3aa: ASSRTGANSPLH

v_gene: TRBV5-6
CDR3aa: ASSGRQGADSPLH

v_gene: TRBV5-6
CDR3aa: ASSLLGQRNTIY

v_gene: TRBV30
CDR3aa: AWSGTTRETQY

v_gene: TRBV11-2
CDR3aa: ASSFSGANVLT

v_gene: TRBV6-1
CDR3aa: ASSEGGLGEKLF

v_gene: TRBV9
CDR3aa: ASSATGVGSPLH

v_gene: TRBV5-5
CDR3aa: ASSSRTGEETQY

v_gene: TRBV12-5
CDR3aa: ASGPRQGHEQY

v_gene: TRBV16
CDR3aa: ASSSLGPGYT

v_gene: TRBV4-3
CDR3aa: ASSPGDRNTEAF

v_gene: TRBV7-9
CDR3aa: ASSQQGTQAEQY

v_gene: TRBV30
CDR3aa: AWTGFGVYSPLH